This TCR beta chain was profiled in a study of blood T cell repertoires in COVID-19. With respect to this clone: Additional DNA sequences in this sample encode the identical CDR3.

Sequencing was performed with immunoSEQ multiplex PCR; in TCRdb, only in-frame clones are kept and a portion is missing. The sample contains about 170,000 clones, about 85% of which appear only once. The CDR3 sequence is 13 residues long. Between the trimmed V and J ends, which lost 10 bases and 2 bases, there was a span of 14 bases. The V gene's germline CDR1 is ENHRY and CDR2 SYGVKD. Material: peripheral blood. The V and J genes are TRBV10-3 and TRBJ1-1, with D perhaps matching TRBD1 (6 bases). The clonotype comes from a man aged 60 to 69 with acute or convalescent COVID-19. CDR3 region: CATRQDLNTEAFF. DNA of the CDR3: TGTGCCACGAGACAGGATTTAAACACTGAAGCTTTCTTT.